This record concerns one T cell receptor beta chain sequence. The target antigen is unknown. This specimen belongs to a study of T-cell memory formation after mild COVID-19. The germline V and J ends were trimmed by 2 bases and 0 bases, with 8 bases remaining between them. The CDR3 covers 13 residues. The germline CDR1 and CDR2 sequences are DFQATT and SNEGSKA (reference sequence). Points from the study as a whole: A second wave expanding day 15 to 37 was CD4+-biased; contracting clones were balanced.

TCRdb re-called the 5' RACE reads with MiXCR, one entry per CDR3 protein. The sample contains approximately 570,000 distinct CDR3 sequences, more than 15% of which appear only once. The sequence came from an adult woman who had mild COVID-19 (a few samples of this study predate the infection). Cell type and time point are not known. The rearrangement links TRBV20-1 to TRBJ2-7; D possibly corresponds to TRBD1 (5 bases). Sequencing input: PBMCs or a T cell subset sorted from them (not recorded which). The CDR3 reads CSARNRYSYEQYF. The CDR3, as DNA: TGCAGTGCTAGAAACAGGTACTCCTACGAGCAGTACTTC.